This TCR beta chain is from a study of T cell responses to AZD1222 COVID-19 vaccine. Overall study context: Second doses were pooled across both intervals (about 4 or about 12 weeks).

CDR3 length: 13 amino acids. Germline V CDR1 and CDR2: GTSNPN, SVGIG (reference sequence). Trimming removed 4 bases from V and 2 bases from J, with 9 bases in between. Profiled with immunoSEQ multiplex PCR; TCRdb holds only in-frame clones, not every one. Counted here are about 100,000 clones, 88% occurring once; the ten biggest clones make up roughly 2%. Study outcomes and limitations: Possibly, clonal diversity was underestimated; donors were largely white British and included more females.

With respect to this clone: The antigen is undetermined.

This clonotype was obtained from an adult in good health. This sequence joins TRBV30 and TRBJ2-1; unclear D gene. Sequenced material: peripheral blood, taken on day 0 of AZD1222 vaccination. CDR3 nucleotides: TGTGCCTGGACGCTCCTTCCCTACAATGAGCAGTTCTTC. It is translated as CAWTLLPYNEQFF.